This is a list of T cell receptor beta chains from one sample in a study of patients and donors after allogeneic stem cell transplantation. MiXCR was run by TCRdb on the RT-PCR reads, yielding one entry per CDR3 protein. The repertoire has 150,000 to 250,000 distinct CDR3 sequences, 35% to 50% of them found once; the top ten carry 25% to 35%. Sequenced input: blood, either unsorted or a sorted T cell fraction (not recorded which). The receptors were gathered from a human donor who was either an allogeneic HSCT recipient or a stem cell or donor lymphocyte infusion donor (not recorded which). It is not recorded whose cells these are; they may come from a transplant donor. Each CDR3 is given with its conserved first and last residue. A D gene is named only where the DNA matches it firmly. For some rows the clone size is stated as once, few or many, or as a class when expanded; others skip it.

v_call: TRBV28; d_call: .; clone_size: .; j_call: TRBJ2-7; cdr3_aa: CASSFEGGGEQYF; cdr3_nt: TGTGCCAGCAGTTTCGAGGGGGGTGGGGAGCAGTACTTC
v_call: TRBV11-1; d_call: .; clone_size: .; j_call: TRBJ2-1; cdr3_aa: CASSFSAAEQFF; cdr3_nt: TGTGCCAGCAGTTTTAGCGCGGCTGAGCAGTTCTTC
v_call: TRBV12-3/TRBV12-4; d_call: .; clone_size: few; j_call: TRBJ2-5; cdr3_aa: CASSPRLVGSETQYF; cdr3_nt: TGTGCCAGCAGTCCCCGGTTGGTGGGTTCGGAGACCCAGTACTTC
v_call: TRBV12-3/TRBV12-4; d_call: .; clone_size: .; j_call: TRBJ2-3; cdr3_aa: CASSLASVSRTDTQYF; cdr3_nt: TGTGCCAGCAGTTTAGCGTCCGTGTCACGCACAGATACGCAGTATTTT
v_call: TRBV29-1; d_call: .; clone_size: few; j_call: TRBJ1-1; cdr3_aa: CSTGGFRNTEAFF; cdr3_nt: TGCAGCACTGGGGGGTTTCGGAACACTGAAGCTTTCTTT
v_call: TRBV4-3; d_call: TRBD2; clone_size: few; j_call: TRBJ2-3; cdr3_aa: CASSLDLGTSGTDTDTQYF; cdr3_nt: TGCGCCAGCAGCCTAGACCTTGGGACTAGCGGGACCGACACAGATACGCAGTATTTT
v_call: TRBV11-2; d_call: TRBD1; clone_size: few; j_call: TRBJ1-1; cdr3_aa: CASSLGQGASEAFF; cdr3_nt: TGTGCCAGCAGCTTGGGACAGGGGGCATCTGAAGCTTTCTTT
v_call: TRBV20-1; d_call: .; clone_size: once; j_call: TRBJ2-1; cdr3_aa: CSARTTSNEQFF; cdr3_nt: TGCAGTGCTAGAACGACTTCAAATGAGCAGTTCTTC
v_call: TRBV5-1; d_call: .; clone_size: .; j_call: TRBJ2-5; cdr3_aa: CASSLGPRGWGRETQYF; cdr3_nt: TGCGCCAGCAGCTTAGGCCCCCGGGGTTGGGGTCGAGAGACCCAGTACTTC
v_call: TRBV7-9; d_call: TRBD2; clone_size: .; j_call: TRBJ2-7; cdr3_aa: CASSSELAGFYEQYF; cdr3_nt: TGTGCCAGCAGCTCTGAGCTAGCGGGATTCTACGAGCAGTACTTC
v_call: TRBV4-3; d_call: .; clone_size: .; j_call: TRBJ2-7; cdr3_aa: CASSQDVRFTYEQYF; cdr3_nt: TGCGCCAGCAGCCAAGATGTGCGGTTTACGTACGAGCAGTACTTC
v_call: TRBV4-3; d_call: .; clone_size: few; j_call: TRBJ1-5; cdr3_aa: CASSQEPRTTQHF; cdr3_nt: TGCGCCAGCAGCCAAGAGCCCCGGACGACCCAGCATTTT
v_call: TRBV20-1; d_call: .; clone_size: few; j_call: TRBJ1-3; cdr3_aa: CSASLPRGGSGNTIYF; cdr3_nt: TGCAGTGCTAGCCTCCCGCGGGGGGGCTCTGGAAACACCATATATTTT
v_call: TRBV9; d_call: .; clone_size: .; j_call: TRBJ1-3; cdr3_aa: CASSVDPVGGLKGNTIYF; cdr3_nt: TGTGCCAGCAGCGTAGACCCCGTGGGGGGCCTTAAGGGAAACACCATATATTTT
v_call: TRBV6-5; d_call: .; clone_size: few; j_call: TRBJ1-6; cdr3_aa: CASSYDRWVGNSPLHF; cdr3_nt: TGTGCCAGCAGTTACGACAGATGGGTGGGTAATTCACCCCTCCACTTT
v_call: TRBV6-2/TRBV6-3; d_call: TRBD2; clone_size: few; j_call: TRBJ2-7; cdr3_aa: CASSRPSGGYTYEQYF; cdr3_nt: TGTGCCAGCAGTCGCCCCTCGGGGGGGTACACCTACGAGCAGTACTTC
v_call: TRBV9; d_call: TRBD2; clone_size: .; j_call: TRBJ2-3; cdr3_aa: CASSVGGRSTDTQYF; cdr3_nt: TGTGCCAGCAGCGTAGGCGGGAGAAGCACAGATACGCAGTATTTT
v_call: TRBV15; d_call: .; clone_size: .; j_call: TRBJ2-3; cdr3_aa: CATSRDPGTDTQYF; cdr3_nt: TGTGCCACCAGCAGAGATCCAGGGACAGATACGCAGTATTTT
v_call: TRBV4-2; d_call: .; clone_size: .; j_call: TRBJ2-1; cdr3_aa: CASTLAATSYNEQFF; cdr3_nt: TGTGCCAGCACGCTGGCGGCGACCTCCTACAATGAGCAGTTCTTC
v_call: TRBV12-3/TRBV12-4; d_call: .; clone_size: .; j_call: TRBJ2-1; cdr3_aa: CASSLSYQPYNEQFF; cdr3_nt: TGTGCCAGCAGTTTAAGCTACCAACCCTACAATGAGCAGTTCTTC
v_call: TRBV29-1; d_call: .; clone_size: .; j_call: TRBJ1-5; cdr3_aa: CSVTGTDSNQPQHF; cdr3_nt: TGCAGCGTTACAGGGACTGATAGCAATCAGCCCCAGCATTTT
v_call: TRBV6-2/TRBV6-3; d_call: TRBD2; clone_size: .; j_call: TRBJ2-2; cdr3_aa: CASSSHRTSGSGNTGELFF; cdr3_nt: TGTGCCAGCAGTTCCCACCGGACTAGCGGGAGCGGGAACACCGGGGAGCTGTTTTTT
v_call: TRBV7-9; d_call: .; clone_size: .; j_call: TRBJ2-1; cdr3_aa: CASSLPSLEQFF; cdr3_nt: TGTGCCAGCAGCCTCCCTAGTCTTGAGCAGTTCTTC
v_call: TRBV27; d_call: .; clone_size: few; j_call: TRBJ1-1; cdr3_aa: CASSPGPAWDTEAFF; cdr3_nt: TGTGCCAGCAGTCCGGGCCCCGCATGGGACACTGAAGCTTTCTTT
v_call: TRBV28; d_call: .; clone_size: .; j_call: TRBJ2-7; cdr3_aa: CASTTAPLTYEQYF; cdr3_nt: TGTGCCAGCACCACCGCCCCCCTTACCTACGAGCAGTACTTC
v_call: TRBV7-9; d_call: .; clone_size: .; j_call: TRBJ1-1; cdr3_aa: CASSLDAGRNTEAFF; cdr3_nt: TGTGCCAGCAGCTTAGATGCAGGGAGGAACACTGAAGCTTTCTTT
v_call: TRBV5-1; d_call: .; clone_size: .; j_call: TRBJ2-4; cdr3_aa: CASSLYGGTAKNIQYF; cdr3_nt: TGCGCCAGCAGCTTGTACGGGGGTACGGCCAAAAACATTCAGTACTTC
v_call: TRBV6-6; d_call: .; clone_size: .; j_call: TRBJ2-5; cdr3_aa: CASSIGRLETQYF; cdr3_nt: TGTGCCAGCAGTATCGGAAGGTTGGAGACCCAGTACTTC
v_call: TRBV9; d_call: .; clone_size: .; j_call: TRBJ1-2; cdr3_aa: CASTSGYYGYTF; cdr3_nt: TGTGCCAGCACGTCAGGGTACTATGGCTACACCTTC
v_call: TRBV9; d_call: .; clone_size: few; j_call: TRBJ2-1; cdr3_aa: CASSVGNPNNEQFF; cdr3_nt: TGTGCCAGCAGCGTAGGAAACCCTAACAATGAGCAGTTCTTC